This T cell receptor (beta chain) was retrieved from a study of blood T cell repertoires in COVID-19. About the study: COVID-19 samples from acute and convalescent phases originated in the United States, Italy and Spain. Sample material is recorded as cDNA or gDNA derived from T cells, B-cell-depleted T cells, or PBMCs.

Source study methods: Researchers report that nucleated cell counts were estimated from reference gene primer amplification. TCRdb keeps only in-frame clones here, not all; method: immunoSEQ multiplex PCR. The D gene and trimming were derived from the DNA, and the V and J assignments and clone size from that table. Among some 270,000 clones listed, 85% to 90% were seen once. The sequenced sample was peripheral blood. The TCR sequence derives from a woman aged 60-75 years with COVID-19, enrolled during active disease.

CDR3: CASSSDRGLGYGYTF. The CDR3 bases are TGTGCCAGCTCATCCGACAGGGGTCTCGGGTATGGCTACACCTTC. This chain connects TRBV18 to TRBJ1-2; 8 bases are shared with TRBD1. Losses at the gene ends were 5 bases for V and 5 bases for J; bases not matched to a gene: 10. The CDR3 covers 15 residues. Germline loops: CDR1 KGHSH, CDR2 LQKENI.